The following is a T cell receptor beta chain sequence with its context. The antigen is unknown. The source of the sample is a study of shared clonotypes between healthy human individuals. The wider study: Every donor yielded three CD4 naive, three CD4 memory, two CD8 naive and one CD8 memory plate.

The V gene lost 2 bases and the J gene lost 1 base, with 12 bases spanning the gap. This CDR3 contains 15 residues. The germline gives CDR1 MNHNS, CDR2 SASEGT. Study findings and constraints: How much donors shared clonotypes was expected to be affected by sequencing depth.

Only CD45RO-negative cells positively selected for CCR7 counted as naive CD8 cells, so terminally differentiated effector memory CD45RA+ cells were excluded. TCRdb's table, derived via immunoSEQ multiplex PCR, lists solely in-frame clones and lacks some. The sample has hundreds of thousands of clones; roughly 95% are singletons. The chain couples TRBV6-1 to TRBJ2-7; no clear D. The clonotype comes from a woman younger than 45 in good health. The sample was naive CD8+ T cells sorted from blood. The CDR3: CASSEFSSSSYEQYF. CDR3 nucleotides: TGTGCCAGCAGTGAATTCTCGAGCAGTTCCTACGAGCAGTACTTC.